The 29 T cell receptor beta chains below all came from one sample that was sequenced in a study of identical twins' blood T cells (dated by TCRdb to 2012 to 2015). Library construction relied on 5' RACE. Sequenced on an Illumina Genome Analyzer IIx. TCRdb applied fastp at Q25 and MiXCR to the public reads, then kept only in-frame beta chains. Entries that share a CDR3 protein sequence are merged under the most common genes and DNA. The sample includes hundreds of thousands of distinct CDR3 sequences, with around 30% observed a single time. In total, the top ten clones hold roughly 5.5% of the sample. Sequencing used PBMCs. The source of these receptors is a woman aged 18-50 years in good health.

In its sample, this clonotype was seen a few times. The chain couples TRBV20-1 to TRBJ2-5, with D maybe TRBD2 (5 bases). CDR3 length: 13 amino acids. Germline CDR1 is DFQATT and CDR2 is SNEGSKA (reference sequence). Trimming took off 2 bases at V and 2 bases at J, with 9 bases between the two ends. CDR3 sequence reads: CSARYSGQETQYF. CDR3 bases: TGCAGTGCTAGATACAGCGGACAAGAGACCCAGTACTTC.

A few counts support this clonotype. V usage is TRBV7-9 and J usage is TRBJ2-7, with 7 bases that match TRBD2. Germline loops: CDR1 SEHNR, CDR2 FQNEAQ (reference sequence). V gave up 7 bases and J gave up 1 base; unmatched junction bases: 10. The CDR3 extends over 15 amino acids. CDR3 residues: CASNSMGGESYEQYF. CDR3 nucleotide sequence: TGTGCCAGCAACTCAATGGGGGGGGAATCCTACGAGCAGTACTTC.

The V and J genes are TRBV29-1 and TRBJ1-1; 7 bases line up with TRBD1. Germline V CDR1 and CDR2: SQVTM, ANQGSEA. Trimming took 3 bases from V and 10 from J; bases not matched to a gene: 8. This CDR3 is built from 12 residues. CDR3 protein: CSVDEQGFGAFF. CDR3 DNA: TGCAGCGTTGACGAACAGGGGTTTGGAGCTTTCTTT.

This clonotype was seen only a few times. The chain employs TRBV20-1 and TRBJ2-3, with D perhaps given as TRBD1 or TRBD2 (5 bases each). Per the germline V gene, CDR1 is DFQATT and CDR2 is SNEGSKA (reference sequence). There are 11 residues in the CDR3. Trimming shortened V by 5 bases and J by 9 bases, and 12 bases separated the two germline ends. Here the CDR3 DNA reads TGCAGTGCTCAGGGACCTTCGACGCAGTATTTT. Encoded protein: CSAQGPSTQYF.

DNA of the CDR3: TGTGCCAGCAGCTCTGGGACATGGAGTAGGGCTTTCTTT. Protein sequence: CASSSGTWSRAFF. The chain couples TRBV5-6 to TRBJ1-1; TRBD1 might be the D (6 bases). This CDR3 has 13 amino acids. Deletions cut 3 bases from V and 11 bases from J, with 17 bases between. Looked up from germline, CDR1 is SGHDT and CDR2 is YYEEEE.

The rearrangement joins TRBV20-1 to TRBJ2-1; TRBD2 is a possible D gene (5 bases). This CDR3 is built from 11 residues. V shed 5 bases and J shed 4 bases, with 6 bases lying between them. Germline V lookup: CDR1 DFQATT, CDR2 SNEGSKA (reference sequence). The CDR3 region is CSAWEYNEQFF. The CDR3, as DNA: TGCAGTGCTTGGGAGTACAATGAGCAGTTCTTC.

The chain joins TRBV6-5 to TRBJ1-4; D is perhaps TRBD1 (5 bases). V shed 5 bases and J shed 0 bases, with 10 bases lying between them. This CDR3 spans 15 amino acids. Per the germline V gene, CDR1 is MNHEY and CDR2 is SVGAGI. The CDR3 DNA is TGTGCCAGCAGTGAGGGGCCCCCAACTAATGAAAAACTGTTTTTT. It specifies CASSEGPPTNEKLFF.

This clonotype was detected a few times. This chain uses TRBV5-1 with TRBJ1-2; D is possibly TRBD1 (5 bases). The CDR3 runs to 13 residues. The germline V and J ends were trimmed by 3 bases and 4 bases, with 10 bases remaining between them. From germline, CDR1 is SGHRS and CDR2 YFSETQ. CDR3 region: CASSSGPGYGYTF. The CDR3 DNA sequence: TGCGCCAGCAGCTCGGGACCAGGCTATGGCTACACCTTC.

The CDR3 spells CASSGTSFDEQFF. The CDR3 bases are TGTGCCAGCAGCGGGACTAGCTTCGATGAGCAGTTCTTC. The J gene is TRBJ2-1, the V gene TRBV11-1, with TRBD2 matching over 9 bases. The CDR3 is made up of 13 amino acids. The V and J ends lost 5 bases and 8 bases, in that order; junction bases with no gene match: 4. Germline CDR1 and CDR2: SGHAT and FQDESV (reference sequence). The whole variable domain, remainder taken from reference TRBV11-1 and TRBJ2-1, is EAEVAQSPRYKITEKSQAVAFWCDPISGHATLYWYRQILGQGPELLVQFQDESVVDDSQLPKDRFSAERLKGVDSTLKIQPAELGDSAMYLCASSGTSFDEQFFGPGTRLTVL.

In this sample, this clonotype turned up a few times. The rearrangement uses TRBV10-3 and TRBJ1-1; D is undetermined. This CDR3 is 16 amino acids long. V lost 6 bases to trimming and J lost 4 bases, with 21 bases between them. The germline gives CDR1 ENHRY, CDR2 SYGVKD. CDR3 DNA sequence: TGTGCCATCAGGGAAAGGGTTTTAGGAAGAGGCACTGAAGCTTTCTTT. Its protein is CAIRERVLGRGTEAFF.

V usage is TRBV19 and J usage is TRBJ2-7, with a weak D call TRBD1 (6 bases). V lost 4 bases to trimming and J lost 0 bases, with 10 bases between them. The V gene's germline CDR1 is LNHDA and CDR2 SQIVND (reference sequence). This CDR3 spans 14 amino acids. For the CDR3, the DNA is TGTGCCAGTAGTAACCGGGACACCTCCTACGAGCAGTACTTC. Its protein product is CASSNRDTSYEQYF.

This rearrangement joins TRBV9 to TRBJ2-7; 11 bases map to TRBD1. Germline values: CDR1 SGDLS, CDR2 YYNGEE. CDR3 length: 15 amino acids. After removal of 5 bases from V and 6 bases from J, the junction contained 10 bases not matched to a gene. The CDR3 loop is CASSGRDRGNIEQYF. The CDR3 DNA sequence: TGTGCCAGCAGTGGACGGGACAGGGGGAACATCGAGCAGTACTTC.

The chain recombines TRBV6-5 with TRBJ1-1; D gene unclear. V was trimmed by 10 bases and J by 3 bases, leaving 12 bases between them. There are 12 residues in the CDR3. In germline, CDR1 is MNHEY, CDR2 SVGAGI. The CDR3 loop reads CATWERYTEAFF. DNA of the CDR3: TGTGCCACCTGGGAACGATACACTGAAGCTTTCTTT.

The chain is built from TRBV7-3 and TRBJ2-7; 8 bases line up with TRBD1. The CDR3 totals 15 residues. Trimming at V came to 2 bases and at J to 3 bases, leaving 6 bases not matched to a gene. The V gene's germline CDR1 is SGHTA and CDR2 FQGTGA. The CDR3 sequence is CASSLSGQGSYEQYF. The CDR3 nucleotides are TGTGCCAGCAGCTTATCAGGACAGGGAAGCTACGAGCAGTACTTC.

This clonotype was seen many times. The V and J genes are TRBV15 and TRBJ1-2; D ambiguous. Germline V gene lookup returns CDR1 LNHNV and CDR2 YYDKDF (reference sequence). This CDR3 comprises 12 residues. The V end lost 2 bases, the J end lost 5 bases, and 6 bases lay between the germline ends. CDR3 residues: CATSRTVYGYTF. Written as DNA, the CDR3 is TGTGCCACCAGCAGAACAGTTTATGGCTACACCTTC.

This clonotype was recorded many times. Here the CDR3 reads CASSESGGNYEQYF. The CDR3 nucleotides are TGCGCCAGCAGTGAGTCGGGAGGGAACTACGAGCAGTACTTC. The chain combines TRBV10-1 with TRBJ2-7; 7 nucleotides line up with TRBD2. CDR3 length: 14 amino acids. V gave up 0 bases and J gave up 3 bases; unmatched junction bases: 2. In germline, CDR1 is WNHNN, CDR2 SYGVQD (reference sequence).

V gene TRBV20-1 combines with J gene TRBJ1-5, with D tentatively TRBD1 (5 bases). Germline loops: CDR1 DFQATT, CDR2 SNEGSKA (reference sequence). V lost 5 bases and J lost 2, with 19 bases in between. The CDR3 contains 16 residues. The CDR3 reads CSASPVWGSGNQPQHF. The CDR3 DNA sequence: TGCAGTGCTTCTCCCGTCTGGGGGAGCGGCAATCAGCCCCAGCATTTT.

This clonotype was counted between two and nine times. This chain links TRBV3-1 with TRBJ2-7, with a tentative D call TRBD1 (6 bases). Germline assignment: CDR1 LGHDT and CDR2 YNNKEL (reference sequence). This CDR3 spans 13 amino acids. V was clipped by 4 bases and J by 2 bases, with 9 bases between them. The CDR3 DNA sequence: TGTGCCAGCAGCCCTTGGACAGCCTACGAGCAGTACTTC. Its protein is CASSPWTAYEQYF.

The gene calls are TRBV29-1 and TRBJ2-3; the D is unclear. This CDR3 region has 13 residues. Trimming took off 4 bases at V and 1 base at J, with 9 bases between the two ends. CDR1 SQVTM and CDR2 ANQGSEA come from the germline V gene. Here the CDR3 reads CSVGGVGTDTQYF. CDR3 nucleotide sequence: TGCAGCGTTGGTGGGGTAGGCACAGATACGCAGTATTTT.

This chain links TRBV20-1 with TRBJ2-1; 10 positions match TRBD2. The trim removed 6 bases at V and 9 bases at J, leaving 11 bases unmatched. In germline, CDR1 is DFQATT, CDR2 SNEGSKA (reference sequence). This CDR3 region has 14 residues. The CDR3 is CSARVAGGSGEQFF. CDR3 coding DNA: TGCAGTGCAAGGGTAGCGGGAGGTAGTGGTGAGCAGTTCTTC.

This sequence joins TRBV6-2 or TRBV6-3 and TRBJ2-3; 9 nucleotides agree with TRBD2. The length of the CDR3 is 16 residues. CDR1 is MNHEY, CDR2 SVGEGT, per germline. The trim removed 4 bases at V and 0 bases at J, leaving 5 bases unmatched. The CDR3 region has the DNA TGTGCCAGCAGTTCCCGACTAGCGGTGAGCACAGATACGCAGTATTTT. It is translated as CASSSRLAVSTDTQYF.

Regarding this clonotype: As the CDR3 is not closed by the conserved phenylalanine or tryptophan, this likely results from a read error. The rearrangement links TRBV3-1 to TRBJ1-1; tentative D call: TRBD1 (5 bases). Trimming cost V 6 bases and J 1 base, with 12 bases left between them. The CDR3 has 14 residues. Germline loops: CDR1 LGHDT, CDR2 YNNKEL (reference sequence). The CDR3 region is CASSRQGANTEAFS. For the CDR3, the DNA is TGTGCCAGCAGTCGCCAAGGGGCGAACACTGAAGCTTTCTCT.

V is TRBV20-1 and J is TRBJ2-7, with a possible D match to TRBD2 (5 bases). This CDR3 comprises 14 residues. Germline V gene sequence: CDR1 DFQATT, CDR2 SNEGSKA (reference sequence). The germline V and J ends were trimmed by 7 bases and 2 bases, with 18 bases remaining between them. The CDR3 region has the DNA TGCAGTGTTCCTCCCCCCTGGGGAGCCTACGAGCAGTACTTC. The encoded protein is CSVPPPWGAYEQYF.

Comment on this clonotype: A much larger clone differs from this one at a single base, so this may be a read error. V usage is TRBV9 and J usage is TRBJ2-7; D gene ambiguous. This CDR3 has 15 amino acids. Germline-derived CDR1 and CDR2 are SGDLS and YYNGEE. The V gene lost 0 bases and the J gene lost 5 bases, with 15 bases spanning the gap. Here the CDR3 DNA reads TGTGCCAGCAGCGTAGGTTCTACTGCCTTTGACGAGCAGTACTTC. Translation: CASSVGSTAFDEQYF.

In the case of this clonotype: The junction departs from the called germline gene at one end, perhaps through a read error. This chain joins TRBV2 and TRBJ1-3, with D unresolved. The CDR3 is made up of 15 amino acids. Germline loops: CDR1 SNHLY, CDR2 FYNNEI. The CDR3: CASSRGGIGENTMYF. The CDR3 bases are TGTGCCAGCAGCAGAGGTGGAATCGGGGAAAACACCATGTATTTT.

This clonotype was counted between two and nine times. The CDR3: CASSKGGISHSGNEKLFF. In DNA, the CDR3 is TGCGCCAGCAGCAAAGGGGGCATCAGCCATTCAGGGAATGAAAAACTGTTTTTT. The chain joins TRBV5-1 to TRBJ1-4; 7 positions agree with TRBD1. After removal of 4 bases from V and 5 bases from J, the junction contained 17 bases not matched to a gene. The CDR3 runs 18 residues. Germline V gives CDR1 SGHRS, CDR2 YFSETQ.

The genes are TRBV15 and TRBJ1-1, with D possibly TRBD1 on 5 matching bases. V lost 2 bases, J lost 8 bases, and 12 bases lay in between. CDR1 is LNHNV and CDR2 is YYDKDF in the germline V gene (reference sequence). CDR3 length: 13 residues. The CDR3 protein is CATSRQQVPEAFF. In DNA, the CDR3 is TGTGCCACCAGCAGACAACAGGTCCCCGAAGCTTTCTTT.

This clonotype showed up just a few times. The chain employs TRBV11-2 and TRBJ2-7; D unclear. The V end was cut by 1 base, the J end by 0 bases, with 10 bases between. CDR3 length: 15 residues. The germline V gene encodes CDR1 SGHAT and CDR2 FQNNGV. CDR3 amino acids: CASSLGPGYSYEQYF. CDR3 nucleotide sequence: TGTGCCAGCAGCTTAGGACCGGGCTACTCCTACGAGCAGTACTTC.

The V call is TRBV6-2 or TRBV6-3, the J call TRBJ1-1; D not certain. Germline CDR1 and CDR2: MNHEY and SVGEGT. This CDR3 region has 14 residues. Trimming pared 5 bases from V and 1 base from J, leaving 11 bases between. In DNA form, the CDR3 reads TGTGCCAGCAGTAGATCCAACGGGAACACTGAAGCTTTCTTT. Protein sequence: CASSRSNGNTEAFF.